This TCR beta chain was identified in a study of cytomegalovirus exposure and HLA in healthy donors. General study findings and limits: In vitro assays verified that three CMV-associated chains recognized CMV antigens specifically. Associated with cytomegalovirus, according to the listing, were 164 TCR beta chains.

Trimming shortened V by 3 bases and J by 0 bases, and 14 bases separated the two germline ends. The CDR3 sequence is 16 residues long. Per germline, CDR1 KGHSH and CDR2 LQKENI. This clone is medium-sized. The antigen is unknown. Distinct nucleotide sequences in the sample also encode this CDR3. Only in-frame clones appear in the TCRdb table, and some are missing; sequencing was by immunoSEQ multiplex PCR. The table lists more than 80,000 clones, around 89% of them singletons. Sample: PBMCs. This TCR was sampled from a woman aged 18 to 35 in good health and CMV-seropositive. The rearrangement uses TRBV18 and TRBJ1-1; D is undetermined. CDR3 loop: CASSPPLTGMNTEAFF. CDR3 coding DNA: TGTGCCAGCTCACCCCCCTTAACCGGGATGAACACTGAAGCTTTCTTT.